Each of the 3 T cell receptor beta chains below was sequenced from the same sample in a study of CD8+ T cells in alopecia areata. Treatment indicated: oral pan-JAK inhibitor, 5-10 mg twice daily. After isolation, RNA underwent reverse transcription to generate cDNA as the sequencing template. Sequencing used immunoSEQ multiplex PCR; TCRdb keeps in-frame clones, though not all of them. The table includes about 210,000 clones, 50% to 70% detected once. Here the sequenced sample was CD4+ T cells sorted from blood, taken at week 4, from a patient treated with tofacitinib. The source of these receptors is a human donor with alopecia areata.

Only a few counts were recorded for this clone. The J gene is TRBJ1-4, the V gene TRBV21-1; the table's D call, TRBD1, was not checked against the DNA. TRBV21-1 is recorded as a pseudogene. There are 17 residues in the CDR3. The CDR3 bases are TGTGCCAGCAGCCCAGGTAGAGACAGCCGCGTTTCGGGCGGACTGTTTTTT. Amino acid sequence: CASSPGRDSRVSGGLFF.

This chain links TRBV13 with TRBJ2-7, with D unresolved. V shed 5 bases and J shed 3 bases, with 20 bases lying between them. The CDR3 length is 16 residues. Germline loops: CDR1 PRHDT, CDR2 FYEKMQ (reference sequence). CDR3 residues: CASSALRANPHYEQYF. CDR3 coding DNA: TGTGCCAGCAGCGCCCTAAGGGCTAACCCTCACTACGAGCAGTACTTC.

Details on this clone: A much larger clone sits a single nucleotide away, making a read error possible. The rearrangement links TRBV4-3 to TRBJ2-6, with D possibly being TRBD1 or TRBD2 (5 bases each). In germline, CDR1 is LGHNA, CDR2 YSLEER. V lost 5 bases and J 2 bases, leaving 10 bases between the germline ends. The CDR3 spans 15 residues. The CDR3: CASSELGAGANVLTF. CDR3 sequence (DNA): TGCGCCAGCAGCGAACTAGGGGCTGGGGCCAACGTCCTGACTTTC.